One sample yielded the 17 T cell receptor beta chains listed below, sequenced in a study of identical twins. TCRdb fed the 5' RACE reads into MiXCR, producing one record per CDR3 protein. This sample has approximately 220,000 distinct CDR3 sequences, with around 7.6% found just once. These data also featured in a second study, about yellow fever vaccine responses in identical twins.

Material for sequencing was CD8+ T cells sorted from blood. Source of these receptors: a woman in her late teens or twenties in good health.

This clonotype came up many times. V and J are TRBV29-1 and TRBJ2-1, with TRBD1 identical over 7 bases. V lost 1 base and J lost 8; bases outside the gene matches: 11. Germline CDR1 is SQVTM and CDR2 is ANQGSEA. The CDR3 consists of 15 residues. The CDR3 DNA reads TGCAGCGTTGAAGGCCGGGACAGCTGGGGCGATGAGCAGTTCTTC. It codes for CSVEGRDSWGDEQFF.

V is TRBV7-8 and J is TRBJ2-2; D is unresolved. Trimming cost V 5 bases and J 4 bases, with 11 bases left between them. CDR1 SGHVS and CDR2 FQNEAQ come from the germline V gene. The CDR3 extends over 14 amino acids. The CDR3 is CASSNRPRTGELFF. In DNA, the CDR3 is TGTGCCAGCAGCAATCGACCCCGCACCGGGGAGCTGTTTTTT.

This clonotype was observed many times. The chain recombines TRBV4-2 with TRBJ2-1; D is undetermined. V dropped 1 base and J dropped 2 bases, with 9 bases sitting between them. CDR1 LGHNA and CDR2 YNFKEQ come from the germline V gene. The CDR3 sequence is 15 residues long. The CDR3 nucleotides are TGTGCCAGCAGCCAAGTGAAGTGCCCCTACAATGAGCAGTTCTTC. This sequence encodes CASSQVKCPYNEQFF.

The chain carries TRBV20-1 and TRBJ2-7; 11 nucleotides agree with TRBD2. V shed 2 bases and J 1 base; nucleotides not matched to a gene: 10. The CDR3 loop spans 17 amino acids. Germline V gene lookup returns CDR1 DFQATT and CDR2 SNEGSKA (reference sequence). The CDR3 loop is CSARSGLAGHLSYEQYF. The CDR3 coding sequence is TGCAGTGCTAGATCTGGACTAGCGGGCCATTTGTCCTACGAGCAGTACTTC.

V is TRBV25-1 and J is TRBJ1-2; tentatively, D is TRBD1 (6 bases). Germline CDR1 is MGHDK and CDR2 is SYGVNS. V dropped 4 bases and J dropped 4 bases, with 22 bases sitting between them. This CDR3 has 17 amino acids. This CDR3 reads CASSGAGDRYSLYGYTF. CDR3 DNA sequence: TGTGCCAGCAGTGGGGCGGGAGACAGGTACAGTCTCTATGGCTACACCTTC.

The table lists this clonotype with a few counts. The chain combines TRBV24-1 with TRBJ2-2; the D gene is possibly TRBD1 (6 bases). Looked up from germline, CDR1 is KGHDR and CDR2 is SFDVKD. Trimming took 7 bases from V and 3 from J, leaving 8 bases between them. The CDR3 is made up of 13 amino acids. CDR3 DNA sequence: TGTGCCACCAGGGACAGAGACACCGGGGAGCTGTTTTTT. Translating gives CATRDRDTGELFF.

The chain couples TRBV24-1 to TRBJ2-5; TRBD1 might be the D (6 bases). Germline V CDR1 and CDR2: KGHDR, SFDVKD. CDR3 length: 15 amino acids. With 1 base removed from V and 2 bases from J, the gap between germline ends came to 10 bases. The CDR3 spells CATSDLMDSQETQYF. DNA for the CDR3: TGTGCCACCAGTGATTTAATGGACAGTCAAGAGACCCAGTACTTC.

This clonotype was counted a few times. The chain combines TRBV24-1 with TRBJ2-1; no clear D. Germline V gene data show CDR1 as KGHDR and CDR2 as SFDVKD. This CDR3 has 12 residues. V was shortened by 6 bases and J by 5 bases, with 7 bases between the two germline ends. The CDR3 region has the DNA TGTGCCACCAGTTTTACCGACAATGAGCAGTTCTTC. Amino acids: CATSFTDNEQFF.

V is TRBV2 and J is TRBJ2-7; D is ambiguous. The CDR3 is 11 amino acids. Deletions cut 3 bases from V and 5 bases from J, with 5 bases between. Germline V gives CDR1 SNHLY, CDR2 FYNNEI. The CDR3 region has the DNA TGTGCCAGCAGTGAGATCGACGAGCAGTACTTC. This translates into CASSEIDEQYF.

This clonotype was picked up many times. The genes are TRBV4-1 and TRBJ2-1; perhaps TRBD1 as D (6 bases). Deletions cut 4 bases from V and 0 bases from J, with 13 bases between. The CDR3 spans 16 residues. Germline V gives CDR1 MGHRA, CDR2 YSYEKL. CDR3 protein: CASSRLGGSSYNEQFF. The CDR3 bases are TGCGCCAGCAGCCGCTTAGGGGGAAGCTCCTACAATGAGCAGTTCTTC.

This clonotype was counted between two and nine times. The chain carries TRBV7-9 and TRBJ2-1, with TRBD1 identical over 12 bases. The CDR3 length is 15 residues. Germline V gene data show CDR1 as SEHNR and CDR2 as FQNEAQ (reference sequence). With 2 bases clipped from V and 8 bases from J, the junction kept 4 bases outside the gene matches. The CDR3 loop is CASSLTGTGGDEQFF. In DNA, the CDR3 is TGTGCCAGCAGCTTAACCGGGACAGGGGGCGATGAGCAGTTCTTC.

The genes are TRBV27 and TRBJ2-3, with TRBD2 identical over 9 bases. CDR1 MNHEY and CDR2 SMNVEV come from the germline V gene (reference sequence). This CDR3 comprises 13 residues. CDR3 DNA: TGTGATTGGCTAGCGGGGTTCACAGATACGCAGTATTTT. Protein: CDWLAGFTDTQYF.

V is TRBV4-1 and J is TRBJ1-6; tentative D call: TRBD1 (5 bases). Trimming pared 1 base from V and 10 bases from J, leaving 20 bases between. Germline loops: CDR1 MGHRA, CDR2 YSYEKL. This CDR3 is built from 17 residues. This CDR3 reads CASSQAGGGGYLSPLHF. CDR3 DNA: TGCGCCAGCAGCCAAGCGGGGGGTGGTGGTTACTTATCACCCCTCCACTTT.

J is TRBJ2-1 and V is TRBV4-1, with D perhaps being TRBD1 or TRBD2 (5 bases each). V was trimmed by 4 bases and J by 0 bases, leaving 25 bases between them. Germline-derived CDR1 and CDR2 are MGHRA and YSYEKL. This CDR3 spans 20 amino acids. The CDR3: CASSPRAGTGSESSYNEQFF. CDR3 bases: TGCGCCAGCAGCCCACGGGCAGGGACGGGTAGTGAAAGCTCCTACAATGAGCAGTTCTTC.

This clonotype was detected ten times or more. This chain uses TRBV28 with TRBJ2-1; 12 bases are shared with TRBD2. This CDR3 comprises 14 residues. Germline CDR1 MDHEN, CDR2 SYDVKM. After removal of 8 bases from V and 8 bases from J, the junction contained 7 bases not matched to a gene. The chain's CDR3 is CASELAGGPYEQFF. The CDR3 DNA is TGTGCCAGCGAGCTAGCGGGGGGGCCGTATGAGCAGTTCTTC.

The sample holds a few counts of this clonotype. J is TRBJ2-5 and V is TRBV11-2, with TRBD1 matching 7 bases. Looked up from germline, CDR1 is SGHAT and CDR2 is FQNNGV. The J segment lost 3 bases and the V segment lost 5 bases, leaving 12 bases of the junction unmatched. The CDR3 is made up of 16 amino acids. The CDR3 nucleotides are TGTGCCAGCAGCCATTACCGCGACGGGACAGAAGAGACCCAGTACTTC. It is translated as CASSHYRDGTEETQYF. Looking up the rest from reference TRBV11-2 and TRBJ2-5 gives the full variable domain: EAGVAQSPRYKIIEKRQSVAFWCNPISGHATLYWYQQILGQGPKLLIQFQNNGVVDDSQLPKDRFSAERLKGVDSTLKIQPAKLEDSAVYLCASSHYRDGTEETQYFGPGTRLLVL.

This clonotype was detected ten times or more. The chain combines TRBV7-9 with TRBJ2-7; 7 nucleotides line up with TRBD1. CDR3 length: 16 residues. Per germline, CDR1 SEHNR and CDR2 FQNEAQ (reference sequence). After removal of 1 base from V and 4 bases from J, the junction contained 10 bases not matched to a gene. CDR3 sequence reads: CASSLGFGTVEYEQYF. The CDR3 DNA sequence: TGTGCCAGCAGCTTAGGTTTTGGGACAGTGGAATACGAGCAGTACTTC.